This T cell receptor beta chain was profiled in a study of cytomegalovirus exposure and HLA in healthy donors. The study's findings and limits: It was reportedly the case that the classifier diagnosed cytomegalovirus status with high specificity and sensitivity. It was approximately 170 TCR beta chains that were listed as cytomegalovirus-associated. Most sequenced TCRs were rare (though some public TCRs occurred in many donors).

Germline V lookup: CDR1 ENHRY, CDR2 SYGVKD. This CDR3 is built from 15 residues. V was clipped by 8 bases and J by 0 bases, with 16 bases between them. On this clone: Its antigen is unknown.

With 60 Vbeta and 13 Jbeta primers, the PCR was carried out. The repertoire was sequenced with immunoSEQ multiplex PCR; TCRdb's copy has only in-frame clones and lacks some. The profile covers about 190,000 clones, with 60% to 80% appearing a single time and 1.6% taken by the ten largest. Input material: PBMCs. The chain is built from TRBV10-3 and TRBJ1-1, with D uncertain. This TCR was recovered from a woman aged 18-30 years in good health and CMV-seronegative. CDR3 in amino acids: CAIRAGDYMNTEAFF. The CDR3 region has the DNA TGTGCCATCCGTGCGGGTGACTACATGAACACTGAAGCTTTCTTT.